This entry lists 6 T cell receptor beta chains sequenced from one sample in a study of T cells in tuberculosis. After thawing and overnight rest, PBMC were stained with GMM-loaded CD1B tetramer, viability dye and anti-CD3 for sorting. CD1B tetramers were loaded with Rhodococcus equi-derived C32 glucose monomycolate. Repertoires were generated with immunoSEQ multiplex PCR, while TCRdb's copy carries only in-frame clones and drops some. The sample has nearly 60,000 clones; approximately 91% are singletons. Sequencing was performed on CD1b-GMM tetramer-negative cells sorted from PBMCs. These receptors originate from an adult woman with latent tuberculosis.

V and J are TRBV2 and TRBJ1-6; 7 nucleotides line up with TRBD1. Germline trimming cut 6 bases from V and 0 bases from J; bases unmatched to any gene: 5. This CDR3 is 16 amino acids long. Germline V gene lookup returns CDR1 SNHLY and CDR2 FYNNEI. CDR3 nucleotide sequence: TGTGCCAGCAGCGGACAGGAGAGCTCCTATAATTCACCCCTCCACTTT. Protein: CASSGQESSYNSPLHF.

The CDR3 region is CASSVDSGSETQYF. The CDR3 nucleotides read TGTGCCAGCAGCGTAGATAGCGGAAGTGAGACCCAGTACTTC. The V and J genes are TRBV9 and TRBJ2-5; maybe TRBD2 (6 bases). The CDR3 length is 14 residues. In germline, CDR1 is SGDLS, CDR2 YYNGEE. V was cut by 0 bases and J by 5 bases, with 11 bases left in between.

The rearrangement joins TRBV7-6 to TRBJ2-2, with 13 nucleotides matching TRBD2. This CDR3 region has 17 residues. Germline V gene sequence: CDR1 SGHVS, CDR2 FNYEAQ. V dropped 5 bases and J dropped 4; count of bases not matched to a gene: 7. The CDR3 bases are TGTGCCAGCAGCCCCCAACTAGCGGGGGGGCTCACCGGGGAGCTGTTTTTT. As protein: CASSPQLAGGLTGELFF.

The CDR3 DNA reads TGTGCCAGCCAGGGGACAGGTAAAAACGAGCAGTACTTC. This gives the protein CASQGTGKNEQYF. The rearrangement uses TRBV7-9 and TRBJ2-7, with TRBD1 identical over 8 bases. Germline V gene sequence: CDR1 SEHNR, CDR2 FQNEAQ (reference sequence). V was clipped by 8 bases and J by 5 bases; unmatched bases: 8. The CDR3 extends over 13 amino acids.

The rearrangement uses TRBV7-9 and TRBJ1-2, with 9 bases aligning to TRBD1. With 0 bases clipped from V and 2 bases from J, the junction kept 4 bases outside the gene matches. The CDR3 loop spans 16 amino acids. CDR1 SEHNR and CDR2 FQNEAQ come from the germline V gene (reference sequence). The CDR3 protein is CASSLAGGQGNYGYTF. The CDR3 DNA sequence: TGTGCCAGCAGCTTAGCGGGGGGACAGGGAAACTATGGCTACACCTTC.

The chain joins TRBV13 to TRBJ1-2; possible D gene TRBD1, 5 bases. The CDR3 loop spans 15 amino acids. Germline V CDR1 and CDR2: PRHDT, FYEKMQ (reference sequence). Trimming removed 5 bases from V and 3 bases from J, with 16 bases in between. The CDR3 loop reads CASSVRGEVDYGYTF. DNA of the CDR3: TGTGCCAGCAGCGTTCGGGGGGAGGTAGACTATGGCTACACCTTC.